This T cell receptor (beta chain) was captured in a study of blood T cells in healthy people across ages. Together with a sample-barcoded 5' primer, a J-beta primer mix was included in a second PCR lasting about 6 to 11 cycles. Each CDR3 protein is one row after TCRdb ran MiXCR on the 5' RACE reads. Found here are under 2,000,000 distinct CDR3 sequences, about 50% of them singletons; the top ten hold approximately 2%. The source of this sequence is a woman aged 35 to 49 in good health. Sequencing was performed on blood.

This chain's CDR3 is CSARDGAVVVDTQYF. The CDR3 coding sequence is TGCAGTGCTAGAGATGGAGCGGTTGTGGTGGATACGCAGTATTTT. The rearrangement links TRBV20-1 to TRBJ2-3; D possibly corresponds to TRBD2 (5 bases). Per the germline V gene, CDR1 is DFQATT and CDR2 is SNEGSKA (reference sequence). This CDR3 has 15 amino acids. The V end was cut by 0 bases, the J end by 6 bases, with 16 bases between.